Following are 29 T cell receptor beta chains from one sample sequenced in a study of control samples from healthy donors and cancer patients. Using immunoSEQ multiplex PCR, the repertoire was profiled, and TCRdb retains in-frame clones only, with some absent. The table has some 220,000 clones, around 94% seen once; the top ten hold about 1.4%. Source material: blood. These receptors were obtained from a man aged 50 to 60 in good health.

The chain links TRBV18 to TRBJ2-5, with 11 positions matching TRBD2. The CDR3 consists of 13 residues. The V gene's germline CDR1 is KGHSH and CDR2 LQKENI. Trimming took 5 bases from V and 5 from J; bases not matched to a gene: 1. The CDR3 sequence: CASSRLAGETQYF. The CDR3 coding sequence is TGTGCCAGCTCAAGACTAGCGGGGGAGACCCAGTACTTC.

This rearrangement joins TRBV6-5 to TRBJ1-3, with unresolved D. Trimming left V 0 bases short and J 11 bases short, with 17 bases between. This CDR3 is built from 15 residues. Germline assignment: CDR1 MNHEY and CDR2 SVGAGI. Here the CDR3 reads CASSYSRNPYPPIYF. CDR3 coding DNA: TGTGCCAGCAGTTACTCCCGGAACCCCTATCCGCCCATATATTTT.

The chain is built from TRBV5-6 and TRBJ1-1; D is undetermined. CDR3 length: 12 residues. Germline lookup yields CDR1 SGHDT and CDR2 YYEEEE. Trimming cost V 4 bases and J 6 bases, with 10 bases left between them. This CDR3 is CASSRAESEAFF. CDR3 coding DNA: TGTGCCAGCAGCCGAGCCGAGTCTGAAGCTTTCTTT.

The chain links TRBV6-5 to TRBJ1-2; D is ambiguous. CDR1 is MNHEY, CDR2 SVGAGI, per germline. The CDR3 consists of 14 residues. Trimming removed 0 bases from V and 5 bases from J, with 10 bases in between. Here the CDR3 reads CASSYSSVGYGYTF. The CDR3 DNA reads TGTGCCAGCAGTTACTCGTCGGTGGGTTATGGCTACACCTTC.

The rearrangement uses TRBV27 and TRBJ1-1; the D is unclear. CDR3 size: 13 residues. The germline V gene has CDR1 MNHEY and CDR2 SMNVEV (reference sequence). Trimming cost V 4 bases and J 6 bases, with 12 bases left between them. The CDR3 sequence is CASSSPLSAEAFF. CDR3 coding DNA: TGTGCCAGCAGTTCGCCCCTTTCCGCTGAAGCTTTCTTT.

The chain has TRBV7-2 and TRBJ2-3, with 7 bases lining up with TRBD1. V lost 5 bases and J lost 3; bases outside the gene matches: 8. The germline CDR1 and CDR2 sequences are SGHTA and FQGNSA. The CDR3 totals 15 residues. In DNA, the CDR3 is TGTGCCAGCAGCGCTCGACAGGGTGGGACAGATACGCAGTATTTT. Protein sequence: CASSARQGGTDTQYF.

This chain links TRBV5-1 with TRBJ2-3; D perhaps matches TRBD1 (6 bases). CDR1 is SGHRS and CDR2 is YFSETQ in the germline V gene. The CDR3 is 14 amino acids. The V and J ends lost 0 bases and 2 bases respectively, with 7 bases between them. DNA for the CDR3: TGCGCCAGCAGCTTGGGGACAGTCACAGATACGCAGTATTTT. It is translated as CASSLGTVTDTQYF.

The rearrangement joins TRBV2 to TRBJ1-2; D perhaps matches TRBD1 (6 bases). The V end was cut by 5 bases, the J end by 4 bases, with 8 bases between. Germline V gene lookup returns CDR1 SNHLY and CDR2 FYNNEI. The CDR3 runs to 12 residues. In nucleotides, the CDR3 is TGTGCCAGCAGTCAGGGGATCTATGGCTACACCTTC. It is translated as CASSQGIYGYTF.

The gene calls are TRBV30 and TRBJ1-6, with D uncertain. The CDR3 totals 15 residues. V shed 2 bases and J shed 5 bases, with 13 bases lying between them. Per germline, CDR1 GTSNPN and CDR2 SVGIG (reference sequence). CDR3 amino acids: CAWSRETVDNSPLHF. The CDR3 DNA reads TGTGCCTGGAGTAGAGAGACGGTTGATAATTCACCCCTCCACTTT.

This chain joins TRBV30 and TRBJ2-7; a weak D match, TRBD1 (7 bases). There are 18 residues in the CDR3. Germline-derived CDR1 and CDR2 are GTSNPN and SVGIG (reference sequence). V lost 2 bases and J lost 0, with 23 bases in between. Written as DNA, the CDR3 is TGTGCCTGGAGTACACAGGTTCCAACAGGGGACTGCTCCTACGAGCAGTACGTC. This codes for CAWSTQVPTGDCSYEQYV.

With respect to this clone: Additional DNA sequences in this sample encode the identical CDR3. The genes are TRBV28 and TRBJ1-2, with a weak D call TRBD1 (6 bases). Trimming cost V 3 bases and J 5 bases, with 7 bases left between them. Germline V gene data show CDR1 as MDHEN and CDR2 as SYDVKM. This CDR3 comprises 12 residues. CDR3 in amino acids: CASSFTGYGYTF. The CDR3, as DNA: TGTGCCAGCAGTTTCACAGGGTATGGCTACACCTTC.

In DNA form, the CDR3 reads TGTGCCAGCTCACCACCGGGGCCCTCTGGGGCCAACGTCCTGACTTTC. Protein: CASSPPGPSGANVLTF. The chain couples TRBV18 to TRBJ2-6; the D gene is possibly TRBD1 (5 bases). The CDR3 has 16 residues. CDR1 is KGHSH, CDR2 LQKENI, per germline. Trimming removed 0 bases at V and 0 bases at J, with 6 bases between.

V and J are TRBV4-1 and TRBJ1-1, with D unresolved. In germline, CDR1 is MGHRA, CDR2 YSYEKL. The CDR3 has 17 residues. With 0 bases removed from V and 2 bases from J, the gap between germline ends came to 16 bases. The CDR3 DNA sequence: TGCGCCAGCAGCCAAGAAGGCTCCCGCCCAAGAAACACTGAAGCTTTCTTT. Translated: CASSQEGSRPRNTEAFF.

The chain carries TRBV3-1 (or the pseudogene TRBV3-2) and TRBJ2-1; D remains unclear. From germline, CDR1 is LGHDT and CDR2 YNNKEL (reference sequence). Deletions cut 0 bases from V and 9 bases from J, with 6 bases between. The CDR3 has 12 amino acids. The CDR3 DNA sequence: TGTGCCAGCAGCCAAGAAAGGCGTGAGCAGTTCTTC. Protein sequence: CASSQERREQFF.

The V gene is TRBV20-1, the J gene TRBJ2-1, with TRBD1 as a possible D gene (5 bases). Per germline, CDR1 DFQATT and CDR2 SNEGSKA (reference sequence). V lost 7 bases, J lost 5 bases, and 9 bases lay in between. The CDR3 totals 11 residues. The CDR3 sequence is CSGDSNNEQFF. CDR3 nucleotides: TGCAGTGGAGACAGCAACAATGAGCAGTTCTTC.

V and J are TRBV30 and TRBJ2-5; D is unresolved. This CDR3 has 13 residues. CDR1 is GTSNPN and CDR2 is SVGIG in the germline V gene (reference sequence). Trimming removed 5 bases at V and 2 bases at J, with 12 bases between. The CDR3 sequence: CAWSGSLQETQYF. The CDR3, as DNA: TGTGCCTGGTCTGGCAGCCTTCAAGAGACCCAGTACTTC.

The rearrangement uses TRBV2 and TRBJ2-3, with a possible D match to TRBD2 (6 bases). Per the germline V gene, CDR1 is SNHLY and CDR2 is FYNNEI. Trimming took 6 bases from V and 4 from J, leaving 8 bases between them. This CDR3 comprises 12 residues. The CDR3 nucleotides read TGTGCCAGCAGCCGACTAGCAGATACGCAGTATTTT. Its protein is CASSRLADTQYF.

The chain links TRBV6-1 to TRBJ1-4, with D perhaps TRBD1 (5 bases). The CDR3 contains 15 residues. Germline V gene lookup returns CDR1 MNHNS and CDR2 SASEGT. Trimming took off 2 bases at V and 8 bases at J, with 15 bases between the two ends. DNA for the CDR3: TGTGCCAGCAGTGAATTTGGCAGGGTGGAGGAAAAACTGTTTTTT. Its translation: CASSEFGRVEEKLFF.

The chain links TRBV28 to TRBJ1-1; possible D gene TRBD1, 5 bases. V was cut by 2 bases and J by 1 base, with 14 bases left in between. This CDR3 comprises 16 residues. Germline-derived CDR1 and CDR2 are MDHEN and SYDVKM. The DNA for the CDR3 is TGTGCCAGCAGTTTACGGGACCCAGATTGGAACACTGAAGCTTTCTTT. This sequence encodes CASSLRDPDWNTEAFF.

The chain links TRBV27 to TRBJ1-5; possible D gene TRBD1, 5 bases. Trimming took off 3 bases at V and 7 bases at J, with 16 bases between the two ends. CDR3 length: 15 amino acids. Germline loops: CDR1 MNHEY, CDR2 SMNVEV (reference sequence). The CDR3 DNA reads TGTGCCAGCAGTTTGTCCCGGGACGGCTGGCAGCCCCAGCATTTT. This sequence encodes CASSLSRDGWQPQHF.

The gene calls are TRBV7-3 and TRBJ2-3; perhaps D is TRBD1 or TRBD2 (7 bases each). This CDR3 comprises 15 residues. Germline values: CDR1 SGHTA, CDR2 FQGTGA. Trimming shortened V by 5 bases and J by 3 bases, and 15 bases separated the two germline ends. CDR3 nucleotide sequence: TGTGCCAGCAGCGCAGGGGGGGCGAGGACAGATACGCAGTATTTT. Its protein product is CASSAGGARTDTQYF.

This chain connects TRBV5-6 to TRBJ1-2, with D perhaps matching TRBD1 (5 bases). The CDR3 consists of 14 residues. Trimming pared 4 bases from V and 2 bases from J, leaving 12 bases between. Germline CDR1 and CDR2: SGHDT and YYEEEE. DNA of the CDR3: TGTGCCAGCAGCGCCTGGGACGGGAACTATGGCTACACCTTC. This translates into CASSAWDGNYGYTF.

The genes are TRBV5-1 and TRBJ1-1; 8 bases are shared with TRBD1. Germline V gene sequence: CDR1 SGHRS, CDR2 YFSETQ. The CDR3 length is 13 residues. V gave up 2 bases and J gave up 4 bases; unmatched junction bases: 1. The CDR3 coding sequence is TGCGCCAGCAGCTTCGACAGGGGCACTGAAGCTTTCTTT. It encodes CASSFDRGTEAFF.

This clone was seen a single time. V usage is TRBV5-4 and J usage is TRBJ1-4; 9 nucleotides match TRBD1. From germline, CDR1 is SGHNT and CDR2 YYREEE (reference sequence). The CDR3 spans 15 residues. Trimming removed 4 bases from V and 7 bases from J; junction bases left unmatched: 8. The CDR3 coding sequence is TGTGCCAGCAGCCGTCGGACAGGGGACAGTGAAAAACTGTTTTTT. As protein: CASSRRTGDSEKLFF.

This rearrangement joins TRBV25-1 to TRBJ1-4; D ambiguous. Germline CDR1 is MGHDK and CDR2 is SYGVNS. V lost 3 bases to trimming and J lost 11 bases, with 7 bases between them. The CDR3 has 11 residues. The CDR3: CASSDIGKLFF. The CDR3 DNA follows: TGTGCCAGCAGTGATATCGGGAAACTGTTTTTT.

The rearrangement joins TRBV18 to TRBJ2-5; 14 bases are shared with TRBD2. This CDR3 spans 16 amino acids. Germline assignment: CDR1 KGHSH and CDR2 LQKENI. Trimming cost V 5 bases and J 0 bases; bases outside gene matches: 2. CDR3 nucleotides: TGTGCCAGCTCAGGGACTAGCGGGGGATACCAAGAGACCCAGTACTTC. Protein product: CASSGTSGGYQETQYF.

The chain carries TRBV6-5 and TRBJ2-7, with TRBD1 matching over 7 bases. Losses at the gene ends were 5 bases for V and 2 bases for J; bases not matched to a gene: 6. The CDR3 loop spans 14 amino acids. CDR1 is MNHEY and CDR2 is SVGAGI in the germline V gene. The CDR3 coding sequence is TGTGCCAGCAGTCCCCGGGACAGTACCTACGAGCAGTACTTC. It codes for CASSPRDSTYEQYF.

A single count supports this clone. The chain employs TRBV7-9 and TRBJ1-1; the D is unclear. V dropped 6 bases and J dropped 5 bases, with 16 bases sitting between them. Per the germline V gene, CDR1 is SEHNR and CDR2 is FQNEAQ (reference sequence). The CDR3 runs 14 residues. CDR3 sequence (DNA): TGTGCCAGCAGGCTACCTTCCGGTGGGACTGAAGCTTTCTTT. It encodes CASRLPSGGTEAFF.

The V and J genes are TRBV14 and TRBJ2-4, with TRBD1 as a possible D gene (5 bases). Trimming removed 3 bases at V and 0 bases at J, with 15 bases between. The CDR3 contains 17 residues. Germline-derived CDR1 and CDR2 are SGHDN and FVKESK. Written as DNA, the CDR3 is TGTGCCAGCAGCCAGGAGAAACGACAGTTAGCCAAAAACATTCAGTACTTC. Its translation: CASSQEKRQLAKNIQYF.